What follows are 28 T cell receptor beta chains derived from one specimen sequenced in a study of OX40 agonist ivuxolimab in advanced cancers. Method: immunoSEQ multiplex PCR; TCRdb's copy keeps in-frame clones and lacks some. Of about 63,000 clones in the sample, 80% to 90% are singletons; the top ten hold more than 10%. The sample was CD4+ or CD8+ T cells sorted from blood, taken in a trial of the OX40 agonist ivuxolimab. These receptors all come from an adult with an advanced solid tumor such as melanoma, head and neck, liver or kidney cancer.

About this clone: Other DNA sequences in the sample encode the same CDR3. The genes are TRBV10-3 and TRBJ1-2; no clear D. Germline CDR1 reads ENHRY; CDR2 reads SYGVKD. V was clipped by 6 bases and J by 4 bases, with 18 bases between them. There are 15 residues in the CDR3. The CDR3 DNA sequence: TGTGCCATCAGGGAGGGTACTCCTGCCAGCTATGGCTACACCTTC. Encoded protein: CAIREGTPASYGYTF.

The genes are TRBV11-3 and TRBJ2-1; 13 bases fit TRBD2. Germline values: CDR1 SGHNT, CDR2 YENEEA. The CDR3 is 16 residues long. V lost 4 bases and J lost 6; bases outside the gene matches: 6. In nucleotides, the CDR3 is TGTGCCAGCAGCTCGAGGACTAGCGGGAGCCCCAATGAGCAGTTCTTC. It is translated as CASSSRTSGSPNEQFF. The full variable domain, its missing parts supplied by reference TRBV11-3 and TRBJ2-1, is EAGVVQSPRYKIIEKKQPVAFWCNPISGHNTLYWYLQNLGQGPELLIRYENEEAVDDSQLPKDRFSAERLKGVDSTLKIQPAELGDSAVYLCASSSRTSGSPNEQFFGPGTRLTVL.

The gene calls are TRBV4-2 and TRBJ2-5, with 9 bases fitting TRBD1. The CDR3 is 16 residues long. The V and J ends lost 4 bases and 5 bases, in that order; junction bases with no gene match: 11. Per germline, CDR1 LGHNA and CDR2 YNFKEQ. CDR3 nucleotide sequence: TGTGCCAGCAGCCTATTCTCGGACAGGGGAGGGGAGACCCAGTACTTC. It translates to CASSLFSDRGGETQYF.

This clone was seen more than once but under ten times. The same CDR3 arises from other DNA sequences in this sample as well. This chain connects TRBV5-6 to TRBJ1-2; D gene ambiguous. V was clipped by 0 bases and J by 3 bases, with 15 bases between them. CDR1 SGHDT and CDR2 YYEEEE come from the germline V gene. The CDR3 loop spans 16 amino acids. CDR3 nucleotide sequence: TGTGCCAGCAGCTTGGGGGGTGGAGATGTACACTATGGCTACACCTTC. This sequence encodes CASSLGGGDVHYGYTF.

J is TRBJ1-3 and V is TRBV6-1; D gene unclear. Germline values: CDR1 MNHNS, CDR2 SASEGT. The germline V and J ends were trimmed by 2 bases and 3 bases, with 11 bases remaining between them. CDR3 length: 15 residues. This chain's CDR3 is CASSEYPVDGNTIYF. CDR3 bases: TGTGCCAGCAGTGAATACCCAGTCGATGGAAACACCATATATTTT.

CDR3 protein: CASGRVGTEAFF. The CDR3 DNA is TGTGCCAGCGGTAGAGTGGGAACTGAAGCTTTCTTT. This chain joins TRBV6-1 and TRBJ1-1; D not resolved. Trimming removed 8 bases from V and 5 bases from J, with 12 bases in between. This CDR3 has 12 amino acids. The germline gives CDR1 MNHNS, CDR2 SASEGT.

The J gene is TRBJ2-7, the V gene TRBV4-1, with 12 bases aligning to TRBD2. V shed 6 bases and J 4 bases; nucleotides not matched to a gene: 13. Germline-derived CDR1 and CDR2 are MGHRA and YSYEKL. The CDR3 spans 17 residues. The DNA of the CDR3 is TGCGCCAGCAGTCCCGGACTAGCGGGGCCACGTAGGTACGAGCAGTACTTC. Its protein product is CASSPGLAGPRRYEQYF.

The rearrangement links TRBV5-4 to TRBJ1-4; 9 positions match TRBD1. Trimming removed 2 bases from V and 4 bases from J; junction bases left unmatched: 9. CDR3 size: 17 residues. Germline values: CDR1 SGHNT, CDR2 YYREEE (reference sequence). The DNA for the CDR3 is TGTGCCAGCAGCTTCACAGGGGGCGAGTCAAGTAATGAAAAACTGTTTTTT. Amino acids: CASSFTGGESSNEKLFF.

CDR3 bases: TGTGCCAGCAGCGTTAGACTGGGTCTCACCGGGGAGCTGTTTTTT. It codes for CASSVRLGLTGELFF. This chain links TRBV9 with TRBJ2-2; no firm D call. The germline V and J ends were trimmed by 2 bases and 4 bases, with 12 bases remaining between them. This CDR3 is built from 15 residues. CDR1 and CDR2 (germline): SGDLS, YYNGEE.

The table lists this clone with a count of one. The chain uses TRBV2 and TRBJ2-2; 9 bases map to TRBD2. This CDR3 is 14 amino acids long. The ends lost 7 bases at V and 7 bases at J; junction bases unmatched: 7. Germline V lookup: CDR1 SNHLY, CDR2 FYNNEI. The CDR3 region has the DNA TGTGCCAGCATAGCGGGAGTTGTTGACGGGGAGCTGTTTTTT. Translating it yields CASIAGVVDGELFF.

The V call is TRBV27, the J call TRBJ2-3; TRBD2 aligns across 8 bases. The CDR3 sequence is 13 residues long. From germline, CDR1 is MNHEY and CDR2 SMNVEV (reference sequence). The V and J ends lost 7 bases and 5 bases, in that order; junction bases with no gene match: 5. The CDR3 here is CASNPLAGDTQYF. CDR3 sequence (DNA): TGTGCCAGCAATCCCCTAGCGGGAGATACGCAGTATTTT.

J is TRBJ2-1 and V is TRBV18; possible D gene TRBD2, 5 bases. The V gene's germline CDR1 is KGHSH and CDR2 LQKENI. This CDR3 is 15 amino acids long. V shed 3 bases and J shed 7 bases, with 16 bases lying between them. This chain's CDR3 is CASSPTTTDGNEQFF. The CDR3 DNA reads TGTGCCAGCTCACCGACGACTACTGATGGGAATGAGCAGTTCTTC.

V is TRBV10-3 and J is TRBJ2-5, with TRBD2 matching over 7 bases. The V gene's germline CDR1 is ENHRY and CDR2 SYGVKD. Germline trimming cut 6 bases from V and 2 bases from J; bases unmatched to any gene: 3. The CDR3 runs 13 residues. In DNA form, the CDR3 reads TGTGCCATCAGCGGGAGGTGGCAAGAGACCCAGTACTTC. It specifies CAISGRWQETQYF.

This clone was observed a single time. The chain carries TRBV15 and TRBJ2-7; D unresolved. The CDR3 consists of 16 residues. The V and J ends lost 0 bases and 3 bases respectively, with 15 bases between them. Germline V gene data show CDR1 as LNHNV and CDR2 as YYDKDF (reference sequence). The chain's CDR3 is CATSRDGGRVGYEQYF. The CDR3 coding sequence is TGTGCCACCAGCAGAGATGGTGGCCGGGTGGGCTACGAGCAGTACTTC. Full variable domain (outside the CDR3, taken from reference TRBV15 and TRBJ2-7): DAMVIQNPRYQVTQFGKPVTLSCSQTLNHNVMYWYQQKSSQAPKLLFHYYDKDFNNEADTPDNFQSRRPNTSFCFLDIRSPGLGDTAMYLCATSRDGGRVGYEQYFGPGTRLTVT.

The V and J genes are TRBV7-9 and TRBJ1-2; no definite D call. Germline V gene lookup returns CDR1 SEHNR and CDR2 FQNEAQ (reference sequence). This CDR3 has 12 residues. V was pared by 5 bases and J by 9 bases, with 13 bases between. The chain's CDR3 is CASSPLNRRYTF. CDR3 DNA: TGTGCCAGCAGCCCACTTAATAGACGCTACACCTTC.

This clone was counted once. The V gene is TRBV7-3, the J gene TRBJ1-2, with a possible D match to TRBD1 (6 bases). The CDR3 covers 14 residues. Germline V lookup: CDR1 SGHTA, CDR2 FQGTGA. Trimming cost V 5 bases and J 5 bases, with 15 bases left between them. CDR3: CASSPRDRYYGYTF. As DNA, the CDR3 is TGTGCCAGCAGCCCAAGAGACAGGTATTATGGCTACACCTTC.

The gene calls are TRBV2 and TRBJ2-1; TRBD2 matches at 11 bases. J gave up 6 bases and V 3 bases, and 7 bases lay outside the gene matches. CDR1 SNHLY and CDR2 FYNNEI come from the germline V gene. The CDR3 extends over 16 amino acids. The CDR3 spells CASSEELAGVGNEQFF. The CDR3 DNA reads TGTGCCAGCAGTGAGGAACTAGCGGGGGTTGGCAATGAGCAGTTCTTC.

This chain uses TRBV28 with TRBJ1-2; the D is unclear. CDR1 and CDR2 from the germline V gene are MDHEN and SYDVKM. There are 15 residues in the CDR3. V gave up 2 bases and J gave up 4 bases, with 14 bases separating them. The CDR3 nucleotides read TGTGCCAGCAGTTTAATAAGGGCCGGGCGCTATGGCTACACCTTC. This gives the protein CASSLIRAGRYGYTF.

The V call is TRBV19, the J call TRBJ2-3; unclear D gene. The CDR3 extends over 14 amino acids. Trimming shortened V by 5 bases and J by 4 bases, and 13 bases separated the two germline ends. CDR1 and CDR2 (germline): LNHDA, SQIVND (reference sequence). This CDR3 is CASSPDPQADTQYF. Here the CDR3 DNA reads TGTGCCAGTAGTCCGGACCCCCAGGCAGATACGCAGTATTTT.

The chain couples TRBV5-4 to TRBJ1-2; D uncertain. From germline, CDR1 is SGHNT and CDR2 YYREEE (reference sequence). The CDR3 contains 15 residues. The ends were cut back, 4 bases at V and 4 bases at J, with 17 bases in the middle. DNA for the CDR3: TGTGCCAGCAGCGCATTTGACACGGTAGCCTATGGCTACACCTTC. This gives the protein CASSAFDTVAYGYTF.

The chain has TRBV21-1 and TRBJ2-5; the D call in the table, TRBD2, was not verified against the DNA. TRBV21-1 is labeled a pseudogene. The CDR3 extends over 19 amino acids. The CDR3 loop is CASSKDAKPGGKGQETQYF. CDR3 DNA sequence: TGTGCCAGCAGCAAAGATGCAAAACCGGGGGGGAAGGGCCAAGAGACCCAGTACTTC.

V is TRBV9 and J is TRBJ1-2; a possible D gene is TRBD1 (5 bases). The CDR3 sequence is 11 residues long. Germline V CDR1 and CDR2: SGDLS, YYNGEE. Trimming took off 3 bases at V and 5 bases at J, with 5 bases between the two ends. The CDR3: CASSEGYGYTF. The CDR3 nucleotides read TGTGCCAGCAGCGAGGGGTATGGCTACACCTTC.

The gene calls are TRBV18 and TRBJ2-3; possible D gene TRBD2, 5 bases. This CDR3 is 14 amino acids long. CDR1 is KGHSH, CDR2 LQKENI, per germline. Trimming took 9 bases from V and 5 from J, leaving 18 bases between them. CDR3 in DNA: TGTGCCAGTTCCACCAAGTCTGAGGGAGATACGCAGTATTTT. As protein: CASSTKSEGDTQYF.

In this sample, this clone turned up once. The chain has TRBV5-1 and TRBJ1-1; maybe TRBD1 (5 bases). Germline V CDR1 and CDR2: SGHRS, YFSETQ. Trimming removed 1 base from V and 1 base from J, with 11 bases in between. The CDR3 has 15 amino acids. The CDR3 nucleotides read TGCGCCAGCAGCTTGTCAGGGCGTGAGAACACTGAAGCTTTCTTT. Protein sequence: CASSLSGRENTEAFF.

In DNA, the CDR3 is TGTGCCAGCAGTGAAAACAGCGGGGGGGCCGGTGAGCAGTTCTTC. It yields the protein CASSENSGGAGEQFF. The V call is TRBV2, the J call TRBJ2-1; 10 bases agree with TRBD2. CDR1 is SNHLY, CDR2 FYNNEI, per germline. Trimming at V came to 2 bases and at J to 9 bases, leaving 7 bases not matched to a gene. CDR3 length equals 15 residues.

This clone is a singleton in its sample. The chain couples TRBV27 to TRBJ2-3; 9 bases map to TRBD1. Germline values: CDR1 MNHEY, CDR2 SMNVEV (reference sequence). CDR3 size: 16 residues. V shed 5 bases, J shed 0 bases, and the junction held 6 bases outside the gene matches. Here the CDR3 DNA reads TGTGCCAGCAGTCCGGGGACAGGGTCGAGCACAGATACGCAGTATTTT. Protein: CASSPGTGSSTDTQYF.

The rearrangement uses TRBV7-9 and TRBJ2-7, with 14 bases identical to TRBD2. The CDR3 consists of 18 residues. Looked up from germline, CDR1 is SEHNR and CDR2 is FQNEAQ (reference sequence). The junction had 13 bases not matched to a gene; V was cut back by 6 bases and J by 3 bases. The chain's CDR3 is CASSTTPGTSGRLYEQYF. CDR3 DNA: TGTGCCAGCAGTACTACCCCCGGGACTAGCGGGAGACTCTACGAGCAGTACTTC.

The chain links TRBV6-5 to TRBJ1-2; D not certain. The CDR3 is 13 amino acids. CDR1 MNHEY and CDR2 SVGAGI come from the germline V gene. V was clipped by 5 bases and J by 4 bases, with 11 bases between them. Here the CDR3 DNA reads TGTGCCAGCAGTCAATCTACGGCCTATGGCTACACCTTC. Translation: CASSQSTAYGYTF.